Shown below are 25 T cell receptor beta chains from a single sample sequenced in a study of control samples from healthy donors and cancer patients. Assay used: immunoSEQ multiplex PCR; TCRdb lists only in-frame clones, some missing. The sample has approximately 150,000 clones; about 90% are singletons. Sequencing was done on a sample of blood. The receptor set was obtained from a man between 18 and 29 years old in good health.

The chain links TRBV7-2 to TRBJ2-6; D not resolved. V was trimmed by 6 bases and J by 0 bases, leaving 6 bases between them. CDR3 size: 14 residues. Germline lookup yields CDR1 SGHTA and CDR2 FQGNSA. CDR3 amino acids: CASSQVSGANVLTF. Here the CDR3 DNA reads TGTGCCAGCAGTCAGGTCTCTGGGGCCAACGTCCTGACTTTC.

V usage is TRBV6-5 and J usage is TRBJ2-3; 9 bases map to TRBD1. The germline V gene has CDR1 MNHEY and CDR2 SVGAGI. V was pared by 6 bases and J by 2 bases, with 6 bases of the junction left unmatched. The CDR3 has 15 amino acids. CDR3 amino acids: CASRDRGLPTDTQYF. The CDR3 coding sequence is TGTGCCAGCAGGGACAGGGGCCTTCCCACAGATACGCAGTATTTT.

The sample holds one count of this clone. CDR3 loop: CASSERQGGGTEAFF. As DNA, the CDR3 is TGTGCCAGCAGCGAACGACAGGGGGGGGGCACTGAAGCTTTCTTT. This sequence joins TRBV6-4 and TRBJ1-1; 9 bases are shared with TRBD1. J lost 4 bases, V lost 6 bases, and 9 bases had no gene match. Per germline, CDR1 MRHNA and CDR2 SNTAGT. The CDR3 spans 15 residues.

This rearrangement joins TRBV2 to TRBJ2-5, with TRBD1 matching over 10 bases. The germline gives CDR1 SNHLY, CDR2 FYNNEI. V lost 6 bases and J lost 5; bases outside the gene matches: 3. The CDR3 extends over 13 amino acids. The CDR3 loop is CASRVTGGETQYF. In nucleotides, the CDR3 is TGTGCCAGCAGGGTGACAGGGGGCGAGACCCAGTACTTC.

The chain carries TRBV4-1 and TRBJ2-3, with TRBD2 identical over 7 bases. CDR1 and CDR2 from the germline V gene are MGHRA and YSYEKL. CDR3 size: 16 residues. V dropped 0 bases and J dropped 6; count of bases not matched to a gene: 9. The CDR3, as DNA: TGCGCCAGCAGCCAAGATCCTAGCGGATCGTGGGATACGCAGTATTTT. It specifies CASSQDPSGSWDTQYF.

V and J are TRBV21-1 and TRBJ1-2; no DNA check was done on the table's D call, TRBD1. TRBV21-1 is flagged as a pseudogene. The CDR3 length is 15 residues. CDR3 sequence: CASSKRGQARYGYTF. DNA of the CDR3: TGTGCCAGCAGCAAAAGGGGGCAGGCTCGCTATGGCTACACCTTC.

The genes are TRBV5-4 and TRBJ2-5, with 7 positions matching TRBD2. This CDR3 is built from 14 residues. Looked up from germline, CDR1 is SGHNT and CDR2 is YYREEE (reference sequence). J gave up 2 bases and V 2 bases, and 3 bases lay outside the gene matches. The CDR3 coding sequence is TGTGCCAGCAGCTTCCTTAGCGGGCAAGAGACCCAGTACTTC. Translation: CASSFLSGQETQYF.

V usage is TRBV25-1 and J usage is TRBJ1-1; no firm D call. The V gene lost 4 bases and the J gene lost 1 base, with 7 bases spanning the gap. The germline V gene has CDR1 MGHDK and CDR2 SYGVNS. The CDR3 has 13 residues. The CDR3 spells CASSAFTNTEAFF. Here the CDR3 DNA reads TGTGCCAGCAGTGCCTTCACGAACACTGAAGCTTTCTTT.

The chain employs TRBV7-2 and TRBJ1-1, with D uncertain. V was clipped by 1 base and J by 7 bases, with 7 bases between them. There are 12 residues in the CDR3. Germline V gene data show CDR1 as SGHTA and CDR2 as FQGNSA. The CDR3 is CASSLGEIEAFF. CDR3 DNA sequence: TGTGCCAGCAGCTTAGGCGAAATTGAAGCTTTCTTT.

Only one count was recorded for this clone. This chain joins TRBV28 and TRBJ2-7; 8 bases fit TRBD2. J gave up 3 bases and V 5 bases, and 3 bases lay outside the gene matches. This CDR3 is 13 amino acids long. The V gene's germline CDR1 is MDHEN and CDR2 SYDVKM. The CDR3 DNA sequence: TGTGCCAGCAGTCGCGGGGGGAGCTACGAGCAGTACTTC. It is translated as CASSRGGSYEQYF.

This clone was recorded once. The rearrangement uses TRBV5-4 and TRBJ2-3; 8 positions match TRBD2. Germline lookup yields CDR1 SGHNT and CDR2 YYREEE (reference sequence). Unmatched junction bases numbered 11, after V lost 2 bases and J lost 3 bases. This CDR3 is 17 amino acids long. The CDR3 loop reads CASSFGGGTGWTDTQYF. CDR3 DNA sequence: TGTGCCAGCAGCTTCGGGGGGGGCACAGGGTGGACAGATACGCAGTATTTT.

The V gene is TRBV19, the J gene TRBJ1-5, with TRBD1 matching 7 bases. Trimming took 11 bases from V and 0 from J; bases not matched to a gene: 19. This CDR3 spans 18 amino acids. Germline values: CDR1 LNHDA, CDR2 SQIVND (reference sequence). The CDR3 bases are TGTGCCTCCCAGGGGGGTAGGGAAGTACCCTATAGCAATCAGCCCCAGCATTTT. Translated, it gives CASQGGREVPYSNQPQHF.

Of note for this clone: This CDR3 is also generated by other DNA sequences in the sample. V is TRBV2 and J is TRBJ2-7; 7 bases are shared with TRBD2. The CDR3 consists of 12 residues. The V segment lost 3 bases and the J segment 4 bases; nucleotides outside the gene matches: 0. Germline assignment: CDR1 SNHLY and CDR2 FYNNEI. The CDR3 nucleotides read TGTGCCAGCAGTGAGGGGGGGTACGAGCAGTACTTC. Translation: CASSEGGYEQYF.

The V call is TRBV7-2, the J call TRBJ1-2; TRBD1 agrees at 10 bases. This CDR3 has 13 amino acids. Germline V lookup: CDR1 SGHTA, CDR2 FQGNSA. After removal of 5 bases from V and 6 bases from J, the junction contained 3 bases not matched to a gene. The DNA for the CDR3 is TGTGCCAGCAGCATGACAGGGGGCCATGGCTACACCTTC. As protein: CASSMTGGHGYTF.

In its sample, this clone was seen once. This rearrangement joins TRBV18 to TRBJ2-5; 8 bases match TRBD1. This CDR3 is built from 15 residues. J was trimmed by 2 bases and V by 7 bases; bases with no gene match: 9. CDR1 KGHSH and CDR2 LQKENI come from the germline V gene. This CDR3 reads CASWSGQGSQETQYF. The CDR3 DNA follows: TGTGCCAGCTGGAGCGGACAGGGATCACAAGAGACCCAGTACTTC.

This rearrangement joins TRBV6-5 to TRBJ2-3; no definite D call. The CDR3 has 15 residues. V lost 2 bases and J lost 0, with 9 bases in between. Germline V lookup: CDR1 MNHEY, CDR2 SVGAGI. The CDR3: CASSYTIGSTDTQYF. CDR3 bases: TGTGCCAGCAGTTACACGATCGGTAGCACAGATACGCAGTATTTT.

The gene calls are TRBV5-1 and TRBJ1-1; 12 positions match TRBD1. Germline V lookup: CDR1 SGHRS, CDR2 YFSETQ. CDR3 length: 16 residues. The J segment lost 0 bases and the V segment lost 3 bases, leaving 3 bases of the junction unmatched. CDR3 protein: CASSWGQGALNTEAFF. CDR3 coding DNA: TGCGCCAGCAGCTGGGGACAGGGGGCTCTGAACACTGAAGCTTTCTTT. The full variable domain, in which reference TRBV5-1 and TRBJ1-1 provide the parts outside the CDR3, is KAGVTQTPRYLIKTRGQQVTLSCSPISGHRSVSWYQQTPGQGLQFLFEYFSETQRNKGNFPGRFSGRQFSNSRSEMNVSTLELGDSALYLCASSWGQGALNTEAFFGQGTRLTVV.

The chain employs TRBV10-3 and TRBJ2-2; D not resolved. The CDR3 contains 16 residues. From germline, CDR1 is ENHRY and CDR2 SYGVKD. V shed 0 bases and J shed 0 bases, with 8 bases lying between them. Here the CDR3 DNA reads TGTGCCATCAGTGAGTCACAGCCGTCGAACACCGGGGAGCTGTTTTTT. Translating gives CAISESQPSNTGELFF.

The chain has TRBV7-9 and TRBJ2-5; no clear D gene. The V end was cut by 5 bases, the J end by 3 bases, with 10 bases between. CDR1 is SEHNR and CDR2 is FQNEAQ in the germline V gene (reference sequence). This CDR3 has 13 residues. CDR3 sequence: CASSPSTEETQYF. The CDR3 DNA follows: TGTGCCAGCAGCCCATCGACCGAAGAGACCCAGTACTTC.

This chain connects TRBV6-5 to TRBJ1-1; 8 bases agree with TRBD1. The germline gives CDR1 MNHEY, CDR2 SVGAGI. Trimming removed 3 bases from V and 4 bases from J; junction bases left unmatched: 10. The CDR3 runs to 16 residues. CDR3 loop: CASSYNGQGGITEAFF. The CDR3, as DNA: TGTGCCAGCAGTTATAACGGACAGGGAGGTATCACTGAAGCTTTCTTT.

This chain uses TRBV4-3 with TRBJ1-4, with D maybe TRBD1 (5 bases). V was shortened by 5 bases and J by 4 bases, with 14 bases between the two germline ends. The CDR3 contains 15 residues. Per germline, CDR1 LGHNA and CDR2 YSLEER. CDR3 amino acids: CASSYRDSINEKLFF. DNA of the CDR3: TGCGCCAGCAGCTATCGGGACTCTATTAATGAAAAACTGTTTTTT.

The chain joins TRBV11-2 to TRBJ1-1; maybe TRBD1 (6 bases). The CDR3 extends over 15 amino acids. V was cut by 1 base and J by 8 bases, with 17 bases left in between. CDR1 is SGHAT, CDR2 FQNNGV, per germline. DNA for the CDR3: TGTGCCAGCAGCTTAGCCCCGGACAGACCGACCGAAGCTTTCTTT. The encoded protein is CASSLAPDRPTEAFF. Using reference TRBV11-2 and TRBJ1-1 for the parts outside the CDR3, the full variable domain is EAGVAQSPRYKIIEKRQSVAFWCNPISGHATLYWYQQILGQGPKLLIQFQNNGVVDDSQLPKDRFSAERLKGVDSTLKIQPAKLEDSAVYLCASSLAPDRPTEAFFGQGTRLTVV.

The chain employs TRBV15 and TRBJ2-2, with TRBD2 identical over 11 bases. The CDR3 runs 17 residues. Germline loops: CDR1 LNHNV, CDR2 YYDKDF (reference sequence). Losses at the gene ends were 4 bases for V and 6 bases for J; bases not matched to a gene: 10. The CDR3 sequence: CATSNQLAGVSAGELFF. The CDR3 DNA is TGTGCCACCAGCAATCAACTAGCGGGGGTGTCGGCCGGGGAGCTGTTTTTT.

Written as DNA, the CDR3 is TGCGCCAGCAGCCCTCAGACAGGGGGCGTTGAAAAACTGTTTTTT. Its translation: CASSPQTGGVEKLFF. The chain combines TRBV4-1 with TRBJ1-4, with TRBD1 identical over 10 bases. The CDR3 extends over 15 amino acids. Germline CDR1 is MGHRA and CDR2 is YSYEKL. Trimming removed 4 bases from V and 7 bases from J; junction bases left unmatched: 6.

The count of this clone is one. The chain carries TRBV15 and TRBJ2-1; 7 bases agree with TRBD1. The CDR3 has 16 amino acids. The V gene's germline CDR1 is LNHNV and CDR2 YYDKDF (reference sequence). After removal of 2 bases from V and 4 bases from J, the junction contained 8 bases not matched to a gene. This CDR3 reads CATSRSMDRRYNEQFF. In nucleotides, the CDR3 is TGTGCCACCAGCAGATCGATGGACAGGAGATACAATGAGCAGTTCTTC.